This T cell receptor (beta chain) was found in a study of shared clonotypes between healthy human individuals. In germline, CDR1 is SEHNR, CDR2 FQNEAQ (reference sequence). This CDR3 is 13 amino acids long. This table comes from immunoSEQ multiplex PCR, and its TCRdb copy is limited to in-frame clones, with some not included. Of about 2,200,000 clones in the sample, about 92% were seen once. Positively selected for CCR7, the CD45RO-negative cells used as naive CD8 cells excluded terminally differentiated effector memory CD45RA+ cells. Sample: naive CD8+ T cells from PBMCs. This chain connects TRBV7-9 to TRBJ2-5; D not resolved. The J call may be in error: the DNA end matches TRBJ2-7 better. The TCR originated in a man between 18 and 29 years old in good health. Some clones in this sample may be carry-over from other donors' samples. This CDR3 is CASSRENTYEQYF. CDR3 nucleotide sequence: TGTGCCAGCAGCCGAGAGAACACCTACGAGCAGTACTTC.